Each of the 27 T cell receptor beta chains below was sequenced from the same sample in a study of monozygotic twins with cystic fibrosis (TCRdb year 2021). Library creation used the immunoSEQ multiplex PCR assay. TCRdb limited this immuneACCESS table to in-frame rearrangements with V and J called. A share of clones is missing; checked studies link under half to unresolved V genes, and the rest is unexplained. The table for this sample lists about 20,000 clones; 90% to 97% of them were counted only once. 0.62% of the sample comes from the top ten. Sequences were obtained from blood. These receptors all stem from a girl aged 2-10 years with cystic fibrosis.

This rearrangement joins TRBV6-5 to TRBJ2-7; 10 nucleotides match TRBD1. The germline V gene encodes CDR1 MNHEY and CDR2 SVGAGI. The CDR3 covers 15 residues. V gave up 4 bases and J gave up 3 bases; unmatched junction bases: 6. The DNA for the CDR3 is TGTGCCAGCAGTTCCCCGGACAGGGGGGACTACGAGCAGTACTTC. Its translation: CASSSPDRGDYEQYF.

The V call is TRBV5-1, the J call TRBJ1-5; D remains unclear. The CDR3 is made up of 14 amino acids. Germline CDR1 reads SGHRS; CDR2 reads YFSETQ. V lost 4 bases and J 1 base, leaving 9 bases between the germline ends. CDR3 nucleotide sequence: TGCGCCAGCAGCCCGGACGGAAGCAATCAGCCCCAGCATTTT. Translated, it gives CASSPDGSNQPQHF. The full variable domain, rest sourced from reference TRBV5-1 and TRBJ1-5, is KAGVTQTPRYLIKTRGQQVTLSCSPISGHRSVSWYQQTPGQGLQFLFEYFSETQRNKGNFPGRFSGRQFSNSRSEMNVSTLELGDSALYLCASSPDGSNQPQHFGDGTRLSIL.

The V gene is TRBV6-5, the J gene TRBJ1-3, with D uncertain. The CDR3 is 14 residues long. The germline V and J ends were trimmed by 6 bases and 0 bases, with 9 bases remaining between them. Looked up from germline, CDR1 is MNHEY and CDR2 is SVGAGI. CDR3 sequence (DNA): TGTGCCAGCAGCCTCCGGGCCTCTGGAAACACCATATATTTT. This gives the protein CASSLRASGNTIYF.

This chain connects TRBV29-1 to TRBJ1-5; D gene uncertain. CDR3 size: 12 residues. Germline CDR1 and CDR2: SQVTM and ANQGSEA. Trimming left V 0 bases short and J 7 bases short, with 7 bases between. CDR3 bases: TGCAGCGTTGAAGACCCGGGCCAGCCCCAGCATTTT. This sequence encodes CSVEDPGQPQHF.

The chain is built from TRBV5-1 and TRBJ2-1; 8 positions match TRBD1. The J segment lost 6 bases and the V segment lost 2 bases, leaving 7 bases of the junction unmatched. The CDR3 contains 15 residues. Germline CDR1 and CDR2: SGHRS and YFSETQ. Here the CDR3 DNA reads TGCGCCAGCAGCTTTACAGGGGGATTGACCAATGAGCAGTTCTTC. It yields the protein CASSFTGGLTNEQFF.

V and J are TRBV11-3 and TRBJ2-1; D unclear. Germline loops: CDR1 SGHNT, CDR2 YENEEA. The CDR3 loop spans 13 amino acids. The ends were cut back, 4 bases at V and 6 bases at J, with 10 bases in the middle. This chain's CDR3 is CASSYNSLNEQFF. CDR3 coding DNA: TGTGCCAGCAGCTATAACTCTCTCAATGAGCAGTTCTTC.

The chain uses TRBV7-9 and TRBJ2-7, with 8 bases fitting TRBD2. The CDR3 extends over 16 amino acids. Germline loops: CDR1 SEHNR, CDR2 FQNEAQ (reference sequence). The V segment lost 5 bases and the J segment 1 base; nucleotides outside the gene matches: 10. CDR3 sequence: CASSAAEAGDSYEQYF. CDR3 DNA sequence: TGTGCCAGCAGCGCGGCGGAAGCGGGGGATTCCTACGAGCAGTACTTC.

This chain's CDR3 is CASSEQGSYEQYF. As DNA, the CDR3 is TGTGCCAGCAGTGAACAGGGATCCTACGAGCAGTACTTC. The J gene is TRBJ2-7, the V gene TRBV2; D perhaps matches TRBD1 (5 bases). CDR1 is SNHLY, CDR2 FYNNEI, per germline. V was clipped by 2 bases and J by 1 base, with 6 bases between them. The CDR3 is 13 amino acids.

This chain joins TRBV28 and TRBJ1-6; 11 bases agree with TRBD1. The CDR3 is 16 residues long. V dropped 6 bases and J dropped 9; count of bases not matched to a gene: 10. Per germline, CDR1 MDHEN and CDR2 SYDVKM. The CDR3 sequence is CASSQPGQGVSSPLHF. In nucleotides, the CDR3 is TGTGCCAGCAGCCAGCCGGGACAGGGGGTTAGTTCACCCCTCCACTTT.

The rearrangement links TRBV5-4 to TRBJ1-5; TRBD1 matches 11 bases. Trimming removed 4 bases from V and 7 bases from J; junction bases left unmatched: 10. CDR1 SGHNT and CDR2 YYREEE come from the germline V gene (reference sequence). The CDR3 covers 16 residues. In nucleotides, the CDR3 is TGTGCCAGCAGCACGAACGGACAGGGGGCGGGACAGCCCCAGCATTTT. Its protein product is CASSTNGQGAGQPQHF.

The J gene is TRBJ2-3, the V gene TRBV13; 11 bases match TRBD2. The germline V gene encodes CDR1 PRHDT and CDR2 FYEKMQ (reference sequence). The CDR3 runs 19 residues. J lost 1 base, V lost 2 bases, and 11 bases had no gene match. CDR3 DNA sequence: TGTGCCAGCAGCTTATGGCTAGCGGGGGGCCGGGCTGGCACAGATACGCAGTATTTT. Its protein is CASSLWLAGGRAGTDTQYF.

The rearrangement uses TRBV5-6 and TRBJ2-3; 10 bases line up with TRBD2. This CDR3 comprises 16 residues. CDR1 is SGHDT and CDR2 is YYEEEE in the germline V gene. Trimming took 0 bases from V and 2 from J; bases not matched to a gene: 3. CDR3 in amino acids: CASSLGTSGYTDTQYF. The CDR3 DNA reads TGTGCCAGCAGCTTGGGGACTAGCGGATACACAGATACGCAGTATTTT.

The chain is built from TRBV7-2 and TRBJ2-1; 7 positions agree with TRBD2. The junction had 1 base not matched to a gene; V was cut back by 0 bases and J by 5 bases. CDR1 and CDR2 from the germline V gene are SGHTA and FQGNSA. This CDR3 spans 14 amino acids. The CDR3 loop reads CASSLAREHNEQFF. For the CDR3, the DNA is TGTGCCAGCAGCTTAGCGCGGGAGCACAATGAGCAGTTCTTC.

The V gene is TRBV5-1, the J gene TRBJ2-3, with 8 bases aligning to TRBD2. The V gene end was trimmed by 0 bases and the J gene end by 0 bases; junction bases not matched to a gene: 6. Germline CDR1 reads SGHRS; CDR2 reads YFSETQ. CDR3 length: 17 residues. CDR3 sequence (DNA): TGCGCCAGCAGCTTGGTAGCTAGCGGGTTTAGCACAGATACGCAGTATTTT. Translation: CASSLVASGFSTDTQYF.

This sequence joins TRBV28 and TRBJ1-2; TRBD1 aligns across 7 bases. The germline V gene encodes CDR1 MDHEN and CDR2 SYDVKM. This CDR3 is 15 amino acids long. V gave up 5 bases and J gave up 4 bases; unmatched junction bases: 10. CDR3 sequence: CASSPTGSLFYGYTF. CDR3 DNA sequence: TGTGCCAGCAGTCCGACAGGGAGTCTCTTCTATGGCTACACCTTC.

This chain connects TRBV4-3 to TRBJ2-5; 7 positions match TRBD1. The CDR3 runs 14 residues. CDR1 and CDR2 from the germline V gene are LGHNA and YSLEER. V gave up 3 bases and J gave up 1 base; unmatched junction bases: 2. CDR3 sequence: CASSQDRFQETQYF. The CDR3 nucleotides read TGCGCCAGCAGCCAGGACAGGTTCCAAGAGACCCAGTACTTC.

This chain joins TRBV14 and TRBJ2-3, with D perhaps assigned TRBD1 or TRBD2 (6 bases each). Germline V lookup: CDR1 SGHDN, CDR2 FVKESK. The CDR3 runs 15 residues. V was trimmed by 4 bases and J by 0 bases, leaving 11 bases between them. The CDR3 bases are TGTGCCAGCAGCCCGAGGAGGGGGAGCACAGATACGCAGTATTTT. Translating gives CASSPRRGSTDTQYF.

The chain is built from TRBV19 and TRBJ2-7, with 7 bases that match TRBD1. This CDR3 is built from 15 residues. Germline V gene data show CDR1 as LNHDA and CDR2 as SQIVND (reference sequence). The V gene end was trimmed by 0 bases and the J gene end by 5 bases; junction bases not matched to a gene: 7. The CDR3 DNA is TGTGCCAGTAGTATAGAAGACAGGGAAGGTAACGAGCAGTACTTC. Encoded protein: CASSIEDREGNEQYF.

The chain joins TRBV25-1 to TRBJ1-4; D is undetermined. The CDR3 totals 13 residues. Looked up from germline, CDR1 is MGHDK and CDR2 is SYGVNS. The V and J ends lost 1 base and 7 bases respectively, with 7 bases between them. CDR3 protein: CASSELGLEKLFF. The CDR3, as DNA: TGTGCCAGCAGTGAATTGGGCCTTGAAAAACTGTTTTTT.

This chain connects TRBV7-2 to TRBJ1-5; 7 bases fit TRBD1. V lost 5 bases to trimming and J lost 1 base; unmatched junction nucleotides: 11. The CDR3 loop spans 17 amino acids. Germline V CDR1 and CDR2: SGHTA, FQGNSA. This chain's CDR3 is CASSMKTGYTSNQPQHF. The CDR3 nucleotides read TGTGCCAGCAGCATGAAGACAGGGTACACAAGCAATCAGCCCCAGCATTTT. The full variable domain, completed using reference TRBV7-2 and TRBJ1-5, is GAGVSQSPSNKVTEKGKDVELRCDPISGHTALYWYRQSLGQGLEFLIYFQGNSAPDKSGLPSDRFSAERTGGSVSTLTIQRTQQEDSAVYLCASSMKTGYTSNQPQHFGDGTRLSIL.

The chain joins TRBV5-6 to TRBJ1-6; 8 bases are shared with TRBD1. The V and J ends lost 2 bases and 13 bases, in that order; junction bases with no gene match: 8. This CDR3 spans 14 amino acids. From germline, CDR1 is SGHDT and CDR2 YYEEEE. The CDR3 DNA reads TGTGCCAGCAGCTTAGGACAGGGATTGGCGCCCCTCCACTTT. Translation gives CASSLGQGLAPLHF.

The chain is built from TRBV28 and TRBJ1-2, with D perhaps TRBD1 (5 bases). In germline, CDR1 is MDHEN, CDR2 SYDVKM. The CDR3 is 14 residues long. Between the trimmed V and J ends, which lost 5 bases and 4 bases, there was a span of 14 bases. In DNA form, the CDR3 reads TGTGCCAGCAGTCCCCAGGGAGCGCTCTATGGCTACACCTTC. Amino acids: CASSPQGALYGYTF.

The chain is built from TRBV7-2 and TRBJ2-5; TRBD2 agrees at 9 bases. From germline, CDR1 is SGHTA and CDR2 FQGNSA. The CDR3 covers 15 residues. The trim removed 0 bases at V and 4 bases at J, leaving 3 bases unmatched. This chain's CDR3 is CASSLASGGGETQYF. The CDR3 DNA is TGTGCCAGCAGCTTAGCTAGCGGGGGTGGAGAGACCCAGTACTTC.

The gene calls are TRBV4-3 and TRBJ2-2, with 9 nucleotides matching TRBD2. Unmatched junction bases numbered 9, after V lost 0 bases and J lost 1 base. This CDR3 is built from 19 residues. Germline V gene sequence: CDR1 LGHNA, CDR2 YSLEER. The CDR3 DNA is TGCGCCAGCAGCCAAGATCATCTGCTAGCGGGGCGGAACACCGGGGAGCTGTTTTTT. This translates into CASSQDHLLAGRNTGELFF.

The chain joins TRBV30 to TRBJ2-7; D perhaps matches TRBD1 (7 bases). Germline V gives CDR1 GTSNPN, CDR2 SVGIG (reference sequence). CDR3 length: 17 amino acids. Trimming shortened V by 8 bases and J by 0 bases, and 26 bases separated the two germline ends. The CDR3 region is CAGTDYTGKRASYEQYF. Here the CDR3 DNA reads TGTGCCGGGACAGATTATACAGGGAAGCGGGCCTCCTACGAGCAGTACTTC.

The chain joins TRBV30 to TRBJ2-1; tentative D call: TRBD1 (6 bases). CDR3 length: 13 amino acids. Germline CDR1 reads GTSNPN; CDR2 reads SVGIG (reference sequence). V dropped 4 bases and J dropped 1 base, with 8 bases sitting between them. The DNA of the CDR3 is TGTGCCTGGATGAGGGGGTCCTACAATGAGCAGTTCTTC. It encodes CAWMRGSYNEQFF.

The chain has TRBV6-6 and TRBJ2-1; TRBD2 might be the D (6 bases). The CDR3 totals 13 residues. The V end was cut by 3 bases, the J end by 16 bases, with 19 bases between. Germline V gene sequence: CDR1 MNHNY, CDR2 SVGAGI (reference sequence). In DNA form, the CDR3 reads TGTGCCAGCAGTTATTACGGGACTTCGGATGACTTCTTC. Translation gives CASSYYGTSDDFF.